Below are 32 T cell receptor beta chains sequenced from a single sample in a study of shared T cell receptors in the human thymus. Using immunoSEQ multiplex PCR, the repertoire was profiled, and TCRdb retains in-frame clones only, with some absent. The table lists 720,000 or so clones, roughly 88% of them singletons. These data also featured in a second study, about human thymus T cells.

Sample: thymocytes. The receptor source for this set is a girl in the first two years of life with a congenital heart defect.

The chain employs TRBV2 and TRBJ1-2, with 11 bases aligning to TRBD1. The CDR3 totals 18 residues. V lost 6 bases and J lost 0; bases outside the gene matches: 12. CDR1 SNHLY and CDR2 FYNNEI come from the germline V gene. CDR3 coding DNA: TGTGCCAGCAGAGACTCCGGGACAGGGGGGCCTCCTAACTATGGCTACACCTTC. Translating it yields CASRDSGTGGPPNYGYTF.

This clone showed up just once. The chain employs TRBV7-8 and TRBJ1-2, with 7 bases aligning to TRBD1. V gave up 5 bases and J gave up 1 base; unmatched junction bases: 7. The CDR3 spans 15 residues. Germline CDR1 SGHVS, CDR2 FQNEAQ. CDR3 bases: TGTGCCAGCAGCAAGGGACAGACACATAACTATGGCTACACCTTC. It translates to CASSKGQTHNYGYTF.

This clone is a singleton in its sample. V usage is TRBV2 and J usage is TRBJ2-1, with a tentative D call TRBD2 (9 bases). The V gene's germline CDR1 is SNHLY and CDR2 FYNNEI. The CDR3 spans 19 residues. V was shortened by 7 bases and J by 10 bases, with 35 bases between the two germline ends. CDR3 nucleotides: TGTGCCAGCAACAAACCGACCGAGCGGGGGGCGCTCAACAGGGGGGAGCAGTTCTTC. Translated: CASNKPTERGALNRGEQFF.

The chain recombines TRBV6-1 with TRBJ2-7; D is unclear. Germline CDR1 MNHNS, CDR2 SASEGT. The CDR3 is 15 amino acids. V was trimmed by 6 bases and J by 3 bases, leaving 18 bases between them. The CDR3 sequence is CASSARQKLLYEQYF. As DNA, the CDR3 is TGTGCCAGCAGCGCGAGGCAGAAACTTCTCTACGAGCAGTACTTC.

The V call is TRBV6-5, the J call TRBJ1-6; D unclear. The CDR3 has 12 amino acids. The V end lost 7 bases, the J end lost 10 bases, and 11 bases lay between the germline ends. Germline CDR1 and CDR2: MNHEY and SVGAGI. DNA of the CDR3: TGTGCCAGCAAAGCCCCGCCCTCACCCCTCCACTTT. Its translation: CASKAPPSPLHF.

The chain is built from TRBV5-8 and TRBJ2-7; D perhaps matches TRBD1 (6 bases). The CDR3 totals 13 residues. V gave up 7 bases and J gave up 7 bases, with 18 bases separating them. In germline, CDR1 is SGHTS, CDR2 YDEGEE. The CDR3 reads CASLETGWGEQYF. The DNA of the CDR3 is TGTGCCAGCCTTGAGACAGGCTGGGGGGAGCAGTACTTC.

CDR3 amino acids: CASSLDRLMNTEAFF. The CDR3 coding sequence is TGTGCCAGCAGCTTGGACAGGCTCATGAACACTGAAGCTTTCTTT. The chain combines TRBV5-6 with TRBJ1-1, with D possibly matching TRBD1 (5 bases). The CDR3 covers 15 residues. The V and J ends lost 0 bases and 0 bases respectively, with 9 bases between them. The germline V gene encodes CDR1 SGHDT and CDR2 YYEEEE. The whole variable domain, filled in from reference TRBV5-6 and TRBJ1-1, reads DAGVTQSPTHLIKTRGQQVTLRCSPKSGHDTVSWYQQALGQGPQFIFQYYEEEERQRGNFPDRFSGHQFPNYSSELNVNALLLGDSALYLCASSLDRLMNTEAFFGQGTRLTVV.

The chain uses TRBV15 and TRBJ2-5; 8 bases match TRBD1. Trimming removed 2 bases from V and 1 base from J; junction bases left unmatched: 15. From germline, CDR1 is LNHNV and CDR2 YYDKDF (reference sequence). The CDR3 extends over 19 amino acids. CDR3 sequence reads: CATSRRMPHPGQGQETQYF. For the CDR3, the DNA is TGTGCCACCAGCAGACGGATGCCCCACCCCGGACAGGGCCAAGAGACCCAGTACTTC.

J is TRBJ2-7 and V is TRBV19, with 9 bases lining up with TRBD1. J was trimmed by 7 bases and V by 7 bases; bases with no gene match: 8. Germline V gene sequence: CDR1 LNHDA, CDR2 SQIVND (reference sequence). CDR3 length: 13 amino acids. As DNA, the CDR3 is TGTGCCAGTAAGGAACAGGGGGCGGGAGAGCAGTACTTC. This sequence encodes CASKEQGAGEQYF.

This clone was observed once. The V call is TRBV28, the J call TRBJ1-4, with D perhaps matching TRBD1 (5 bases). Trimming left V 5 bases short and J 4 bases short, with 11 bases between. The CDR3 length is 14 residues. CDR1 is MDHEN and CDR2 is SYDVKM in the germline V gene. The CDR3 loop is CASSPEGDNEKLFF. In nucleotides, the CDR3 is TGTGCCAGCAGTCCCGAAGGGGATAATGAAAAACTGTTTTTT.

The V gene is TRBV4-2, the J gene TRBJ1-5; TRBD1 aligns across 9 bases. The CDR3 is 18 residues long. With 0 bases clipped from V and 2 bases from J, the junction kept 8 bases outside the gene matches. The V gene's germline CDR1 is LGHNA and CDR2 YNFKEQ. The CDR3 sequence is CASSQDYPWTGGNQPQHF. DNA for the CDR3: TGTGCCAGCAGCCAAGATTATCCCTGGACAGGGGGCAATCAGCCCCAGCATTTT.

The V gene is TRBV28, the J gene TRBJ2-7; 7 bases are shared with TRBD2. Germline V gene data show CDR1 as MDHEN and CDR2 as SYDVKM. Trimming took 7 bases from V and 0 from J; bases not matched to a gene: 15. The CDR3 sequence is 17 residues long. Here the CDR3 reads CASKGGAEPLFSYEQYF. As DNA, the CDR3 is TGTGCCAGCAAGGGAGGGGCAGAGCCTTTATTCTCCTACGAGCAGTACTTC.

The V and J genes are TRBV28 and TRBJ2-7; 10 nucleotides agree with TRBD1. With V trimmed by 3 bases and J by 7 bases, 6 bases remained unmatched. In germline, CDR1 is MDHEN, CDR2 SYDVKM. The CDR3 has 14 residues. The CDR3 spells CASSFETGGLEQYF. CDR3 nucleotides: TGTGCCAGCAGTTTCGAGACAGGGGGCTTGGAGCAGTACTTC.

The chain recombines TRBV5-6 with TRBJ1-4; the D is unclear. The CDR3 length is 16 residues. Germline-derived CDR1 and CDR2 are SGHDT and YYEEEE. V gave up 4 bases and J gave up 4 bases, with 17 bases separating them. The CDR3 region is CASSGREAPDNEKLFF. Here the CDR3 DNA reads TGTGCCAGCAGCGGCCGGGAGGCCCCGGATAATGAAAAACTGTTTTTT.

This chain links TRBV11-2 with TRBJ1-6; D is uncertain. Trimming shortened V by 2 bases and J by 0 bases, and 14 bases separated the two germline ends. This CDR3 region has 18 residues. Per germline, CDR1 SGHAT and CDR2 FQNNGV. This CDR3 is CASSLIGPGASYNSPLHF. In nucleotides, the CDR3 is TGTGCCAGCAGCTTAATAGGCCCGGGAGCCTCCTATAATTCACCCCTCCACTTT.

J is TRBJ1-5 and V is TRBV6-1, with 7 positions matching TRBD1. The V gene's germline CDR1 is MNHNS and CDR2 SASEGT. This CDR3 has 19 residues. Trimming cost V 4 bases and J 2 bases; bases outside gene matches: 17. The CDR3 DNA sequence: TGTGCCAGCAGTGTCCCGCCCGCGACAGGGAAGTTGGGCAATCAGCCCCAGCATTTT. It translates to CASSVPPATGKLGNQPQHF.

This clone has just one count. The gene calls are TRBV6-5 and TRBJ2-6, with a tentative D call TRBD1 (6 bases). The CDR3 loop spans 12 amino acids. CDR1 is MNHEY, CDR2 SVGAGI, per germline. Trimming cost V 5 bases and J 13 bases, with 12 bases left between them. Here the CDR3 DNA reads TGTGCCAGCAGTCTACAGGGCCGGGTCCTGACTTTC. Amino acids: CASSLQGRVLTF.

This clone has only one observation. This chain joins TRBV19 and TRBJ2-3, with 7 bases aligning to TRBD2. CDR3 size: 16 residues. The germline V gene has CDR1 LNHDA and CDR2 SQIVND (reference sequence). Trimming removed 6 bases from V and 0 bases from J; junction bases left unmatched: 9. CDR3 region: CASRMSGDPSTDTQYF. The CDR3 DNA is TGTGCCAGTAGGATGAGCGGGGACCCTAGCACAGATACGCAGTATTTT.

The rearrangement joins TRBV19 to TRBJ1-5, with 9 bases that match TRBD1. The CDR3 totals 17 residues. After removal of 3 bases from V and 0 bases from J, the junction contained 6 bases not matched to a gene. Germline CDR1 is LNHDA and CDR2 is SQIVND (reference sequence). The DNA for the CDR3 is TGTGCCAGTAGTATCAGGACAGGGGAATATAGCAATCAGCCCCAGCATTTT. Amino acids: CASSIRTGEYSNQPQHF.

This clone was counted a single time. The chain joins TRBV6-1 to TRBJ2-2, with D possibly TRBD2 on 6 matching bases. The CDR3 extends over 16 amino acids. CDR1 MNHNS and CDR2 SASEGT come from the germline V gene. The germline V and J ends were trimmed by 2 bases and 3 bases, with 13 bases remaining between them. CDR3 nucleotides: TGTGCCAGCAGTGAACGTGGCGGGGCTTACACCGGGGAGCTGTTTTTT. Its protein is CASSERGGAYTGELFF.

The chain has TRBV5-6 and TRBJ1-2; a possible D gene is TRBD1 (5 bases). V was pared by 0 bases and J by 2 bases, with 14 bases between. Germline lookup yields CDR1 SGHDT and CDR2 YYEEEE. This CDR3 has 16 amino acids. CDR3 in amino acids: CASSLGGDPYNYGYTF. The CDR3 DNA reads TGTGCCAGCAGCTTGGGGGGGGATCCCTACAACTATGGCTACACCTTC.

This chain uses TRBV19 with TRBJ1-2; possibly TRBD1 for D (6 bases). The CDR3 contains 13 residues. Germline values: CDR1 LNHDA, CDR2 SQIVND (reference sequence). The V end was cut by 6 bases, the J end by 9 bases, with 17 bases between. The CDR3 here is CASSHRVRSSYTF. CDR3 coding DNA: TGTGCCAGTAGCCACAGGGTTAGATCAAGCTACACCTTC. The full variable domain, completed using reference TRBV19 and TRBJ1-2, is DGGITQSPKYLFRKEGQNVTLSCEQNLNHDAMYWYRQDPGQGLRLIYYSQIVNDFQKGDIAEGYSVSREKKESFPLTVTSAQKNPTAFYLCASSHRVRSSYTFGSGTRLTVV.

This chain connects TRBV6-4 to TRBJ2-7; 9 nucleotides line up with TRBD1. Trimming took 7 bases from V and 2 from J; bases not matched to a gene: 12. This CDR3 contains 16 residues. Germline lookup yields CDR1 MRHNA and CDR2 SNTAGT. CDR3 in amino acids: CASTSPHDRGTYEQYF. The CDR3, as DNA: TGTGCCAGCACTTCCCCCCATGACAGGGGGACCTACGAGCAGTACTTC.

To note about this clone: The junction departs from germline at one end; a sequencing error may be responsible. This rearrangement joins TRBV25-1 to TRBJ2-6, with 7 bases lining up with TRBD2. CDR3 length: 18 amino acids. Germline loops: CDR1 MGHDK, CDR2 SYGVNS. CDR3 coding DNA: TGTGCCAGCAGGGGGCGCGGGGGACCAAACTCTGGGGCCAACGCCCTGACTTTC. Translated, it gives CASRGRGGPNSGANALTF.

The genes are TRBV5-1 and TRBJ2-1; D call uncertain. V was pared by 1 base and J by 1 base, with 18 bases between. Per germline, CDR1 SGHRS and CDR2 YFSETQ. The CDR3 covers 18 residues. Written as DNA, the CDR3 is TGCGCCAGCAGCTTGCACCCGAAACGGAAGAGGTCCTACAATGAGCAGTTCTTC. Translated: CASSLHPKRKRSYNEQFF.

The chain joins TRBV5-1 to TRBJ1-2, with D possibly TRBD1 on 5 matching bases. Germline CDR1 reads SGHRS; CDR2 reads YFSETQ. V was pared by 8 bases and J by 7 bases, with 21 bases between. CDR3 size: 14 residues. The CDR3, as DNA: TGCGCCAGTCAGCCCCCGGGGGGGAGAAGTGGCTACACCTTC. Its protein is CASQPPGGRSGYTF. The variable domain in full, with the rest retrieved from reference TRBV5-1 and TRBJ1-2, is KAGVTQTPRYLIKTRGQQVTLSCSPISGHRSVSWYQQTPGQGLQFLFEYFSETQRNKGNFPGRFSGRQFSNSRSEMNVSTLELGDSALYLCASQPPGGRSGYTFGSGTRLTVV.

This chain connects TRBV19 to TRBJ2-3, with 11 bases identical to TRBD2. Per germline, CDR1 LNHDA and CDR2 SQIVND (reference sequence). Trimming cost V 1 base and J 3 bases; bases outside gene matches: 9. This CDR3 contains 18 residues. CDR3 DNA: TGTGCCAGTAGTATAGGAGGGGGCACTAGCGGGGGTACAGATACGCAGTATTTT. Translated, it gives CASSIGGGTSGGTDTQYF.

This chain uses TRBV19 with TRBJ1-2; D is perhaps TRBD1 (6 bases). This CDR3 has 17 residues. The germline CDR1 and CDR2 sequences are LNHDA and SQIVND (reference sequence). Trimming took 6 bases from V and 8 from J, leaving 28 bases between them. Here the CDR3 reads CASRRPGHQTVALGYTF. The CDR3 bases are TGTGCCAGTAGGAGGCCGGGACACCAGACCGTTGCCCTGGGCTACACCTTC.

This chain joins TRBV5-1 and TRBJ1-6, with D possibly matching TRBD1 (5 bases). V was clipped by 2 bases and J by 8 bases, with 11 bases between them. This CDR3 is built from 14 residues. Germline V gene lookup returns CDR1 SGHRS and CDR2 YFSETQ. In nucleotides, the CDR3 is TGCGCCAGCAGCTTCAGGGCGGTGGATTCACCCCTCCACTTT. Protein product: CASSFRAVDSPLHF.

The chain is built from TRBV29-1 and TRBJ1-1; D gene unclear. The ends were cut back, 8 bases at V and 4 bases at J, with 14 bases in the middle. CDR3 length: 12 residues. The germline CDR1 and CDR2 sequences are SQVTM and ANQGSEA. The CDR3: CSPTEVGTEAFF. CDR3 nucleotide sequence: TGCAGCCCCACGGAGGTTGGCACTGAAGCTTTCTTT.

The chain joins TRBV2 to TRBJ1-4; D not resolved. The CDR3 extends over 20 amino acids. Trimming took 1 base from V and 0 from J, leaving 21 bases between them. Germline CDR1 SNHLY, CDR2 FYNNEI. CDR3 in amino acids: CASSEEGGNEGGATNEKLFF. The DNA of the CDR3 is TGTGCCAGCAGTGAAGAAGGAGGGAACGAGGGCGGTGCAACTAATGAAAAACTGTTTTTT.

This chain uses TRBV4-3 with TRBJ2-4; no clear D gene. CDR1 is LGHNA, CDR2 YSLEER, per germline. The CDR3 spans 16 residues. The ends were cut back, 0 bases at V and 0 bases at J, with 9 bases in the middle. The CDR3 loop reads CASSQDSGGAKNIQYF. CDR3 nucleotides: TGCGCCAGCAGCCAAGATTCCGGCGGAGCCAAAAACATTCAGTACTTC.